The 31 T cell receptor beta chains presented below share a single source sample, sequenced in a study of identical twins. TCRdb re-called the 5' RACE reads through MiXCR, storing one row per CDR3 protein. The table shows about 240,000 distinct CDR3 sequences, with approximately 7.3% occurring only once. These data were also reused for a study on yellow fever vaccine responses in identical twins.

The sequenced sample was CD8+ T cells sorted from blood. The origin of the receptors is a woman between 18 and 29 years old in good health.

This clonotype was seen a handful of times. The chain joins TRBV20-1 to TRBJ2-1; D may be TRBD2 (7 bases). The CDR3 has 15 amino acids. V was pared by 0 bases and J by 8 bases, with 17 bases between. Per germline, CDR1 DFQATT and CDR2 SNEGSKA (reference sequence). The chain's CDR3 is CSARDTGGHPHEQFF. In DNA, the CDR3 is TGCAGTGCTAGAGATACCGGGGGGCACCCCCATGAGCAGTTCTTC.

At least ten counts were recorded for this clonotype. The chain uses TRBV28 and TRBJ1-6; 8 positions match TRBD1. The germline CDR1 and CDR2 sequences are MDHEN and SYDVKM. Trimming took 2 bases from V and 6 from J; bases not matched to a gene: 6. The CDR3 is made up of 16 amino acids. The CDR3 DNA follows: TGTGCCAGCAGTTTAGTCGGACAGGGAAGTAATTCACCCCTCCACTTT. Protein product: CASSLVGQGSNSPLHF.

The V call is TRBV12-3 or TRBV12-4, the J call TRBJ1-4; D remains unclear. The CDR3 is made up of 11 amino acids. V was clipped by 3 bases and J by 8 bases, with 4 bases between them. DNA of the CDR3: TGTGCCAGCAGTTTCAGGGAAAAACTGTTTTTT. Translating gives CASSFREKLFF.

This clonotype was found many times. This chain connects TRBV29-1 to TRBJ2-7, with TRBD1 identical over 8 bases. After removal of 3 bases from V and 7 bases from J, the junction contained 11 bases not matched to a gene. The CDR3 length is 14 residues. Looked up from germline, CDR1 is SQVTM and CDR2 is ANQGSEA. CDR3 in DNA: TGCAGCGTTGAGACTTCAGGGGGCCCCCTGGAGCAGTACTTC. It is translated as CSVETSGGPLEQYF.

The chain combines TRBV21-1 with TRBJ2-1; the table's D call, TRBD2, was not checked against the DNA. TRBV21-1 has pseudogene status. The CDR3 spans 17 residues. The CDR3 here is CASSRSVAGGPYNEQFF. CDR3 DNA sequence: TGTGCCAGCAGCCGATCTGTGGCGGGGGGTCCCTACAATGAGCAGTTCTTC.

V gene TRBV2 combines with J gene TRBJ2-7; 12 nucleotides align to TRBD1. This CDR3 has 14 amino acids. The trim removed 10 bases at V and 7 bases at J, leaving 11 bases unmatched. The germline V gene has CDR1 SNHLY and CDR2 FYNNEI. CDR3 in amino acids: CAIHPGQGAEEQYV. In DNA form, the CDR3 reads TGTGCCATCCACCCGGGACAGGGGGCGGAAGAGCAGTACGTC.

The chain uses TRBV5-6 and TRBJ2-5, with D tentatively TRBD1 or TRBD2 (5 bases each). The CDR3 is made up of 17 amino acids. CDR1 and CDR2 from the germline V gene are SGHDT and YYEEEE. The V gene lost 2 bases and the J gene lost 5 bases, with 22 bases spanning the gap. CDR3 sequence: CASSFWRTTASGETQYF. The CDR3 DNA reads TGTGCCAGCAGCTTTTGGCGTACGACAGCCTCGGGGGAGACCCAGTACTTC.

This clonotype was recorded a few times. The chain couples TRBV6-1 to TRBJ2-3; D might be TRBD2 (6 bases). The germline V gene has CDR1 MNHNS and CDR2 SASEGT. The V and J ends lost 4 bases and 2 bases respectively, with 10 bases between them. The CDR3 has 14 amino acids. This CDR3 reads CASSAGTLTDTQYF. The CDR3 nucleotides are TGTGCCAGCAGTGCAGGGACTCTCACAGATACGCAGTATTTT.

This clonotype was counted ten times or more. The chain combines TRBV27 with TRBJ1-1, with a tentative D call TRBD1 (5 bases). This CDR3 comprises 16 residues. Germline CDR1 reads MNHEY; CDR2 reads SMNVEV (reference sequence). V was shortened by 4 bases and J by 0 bases, with 15 bases between the two germline ends. The chain's CDR3 is CASSSLPAGVNTEAFF. DNA of the CDR3: TGTGCCAGCAGTTCCCTCCCGGCGGGGGTGAACACTGAAGCTTTCTTT.

The sample holds many counts of this clonotype. V is TRBV5-6 and J is TRBJ2-5, with D perhaps TRBD2 (5 bases). The CDR3 consists of 13 residues. Germline CDR1 and CDR2: SGHDT and YYEEEE. The V end lost 6 bases, the J end lost 3 bases, and 12 bases lay between the germline ends. CDR3 sequence: CASMATGKETQYF. CDR3 DNA: TGTGCCAGCATGGCGACGGGGAAAGAGACCCAGTACTTC.

The chain uses TRBV12-3 or TRBV12-4 and TRBJ1-6; D gene uncertain. There are 13 residues in the CDR3. Trimming shortened V by 5 bases and J by 4 bases, and 6 bases separated the two germline ends. The CDR3: CASSGSYNSPLHF. The DNA of the CDR3 is TGTGCCAGCAGTGGGAGTTATAATTCACCCCTCCACTTT.

This clonotype was seen repeatedly, ten times or more. The chain joins TRBV2 to TRBJ2-1, with 7 bases identical to TRBD2. CDR3 length: 17 amino acids. V gave up 0 bases and J gave up 6 bases; unmatched junction bases: 11. CDR1 SNHLY and CDR2 FYNNEI come from the germline V gene. The CDR3 region has the DNA TGTGCCAGCAGTGAAGCGCGGGGCGGGAGTCCCCTCAATGAGCAGTTCTTC. Protein: CASSEARGGSPLNEQFF. Complete variable domain (other parts from reference TRBV2 and TRBJ2-1): EPEVTQTPSHQVTQMGQEVILRCVPISNHLYFYWYRQILGQKVEFLVSFYNNEISEKSEIFDDQFSVERPDGSNFTLKIRSTKLEDSAMYFCASSEARGGSPLNEQFFGPGTRLTVL.

This clonotype was observed a few times. The genes are TRBV27 and TRBJ2-3, with TRBD2 as a possible D gene (6 bases). The CDR3 sequence is 15 residues long. The germline V gene has CDR1 MNHEY and CDR2 SMNVEV (reference sequence). With 6 bases removed from V and 5 bases from J, the gap between germline ends came to 18 bases. This chain's CDR3 is CASRRGGARLDTQYF. The CDR3 nucleotides are TGTGCCAGCAGGCGCGGCGGGGCGCGGTTAGATACGCAGTATTTT.

This rearrangement joins TRBV10-1 to TRBJ2-2, with no clear D. From germline, CDR1 is WNHNN and CDR2 SYGVQD (reference sequence). Trimming stripped 0 bases from V and 0 bases from J, with 5 bases between. CDR3 length: 15 amino acids. The chain's CDR3 is CASSESQSNTGELFF. DNA for the CDR3: TGCGCCAGCAGTGAGTCCCAATCGAACACCGGGGAGCTGTTTTTT.

This clonotype was seen more than once but under ten times. J is TRBJ1-5 and V is TRBV7-9; D might be TRBD1 (5 bases). This CDR3 is built from 14 residues. Trimming shortened V by 3 bases and J by 6 bases, and 12 bases separated the two germline ends. Looked up from germline, CDR1 is SEHNR and CDR2 is FQNEAQ (reference sequence). CDR3 nucleotide sequence: TGTGCCAGCAGCTTGGAGGGGCCCACTCAGCCCCAGCATTTT. It codes for CASSLEGPTQPQHF.

There are many counts of this clonotype. The CDR3 sequence: CASSLQGGYGYTF. CDR3 bases: TGTGCCAGCAGTTTACAGGGCGGCTATGGCTACACCTTC. The V gene is TRBV27, the J gene TRBJ1-2, with D possibly TRBD1 on 5 matching bases. Trimming stripped 2 bases from V and 4 bases from J, with 8 bases between. The CDR3 loop spans 13 amino acids. Germline values: CDR1 MNHEY, CDR2 SMNVEV (reference sequence).

The rearrangement uses TRBV22-1 and TRBJ2-3; no DNA check was done on the table's D call, TRBD1. TRBV22-1 corresponds to a pseudogene. The CDR3 spans 18 residues. The CDR3 DNA follows: TGTACCTGCGGGGAGGGACAGCGACTCCATTCTAGCACAGATACGCAGTATTTT. As protein: CTCGEGQRLHSSTDTQYF.

V gene TRBV5-6 combines with J gene TRBJ2-6, with D tentatively TRBD1 (6 bases). Germline V gives CDR1 SGHDT, CDR2 YYEEEE. With 0 bases removed from V and 2 bases from J, the gap between germline ends came to 6 bases. The CDR3 consists of 15 residues. CDR3 nucleotides: TGTGCCAGCAGCTTGGACAGGGCTGGGGCCAACGTCCTGACTTTC. Translating gives CASSLDRAGANVLTF.

This clonotype was observed many times. This chain connects TRBV27 to TRBJ1-2, with 8 bases fitting TRBD1. V shed 0 bases and J 6 bases; nucleotides not matched to a gene: 12. In germline, CDR1 is MNHEY, CDR2 SMNVEV (reference sequence). The CDR3 covers 17 residues. This chain's CDR3 is CASSLSSAGGDYHGYTF. DNA of the CDR3: TGTGCCAGCAGTTTATCTAGCGCAGGGGGCGATTATCATGGCTACACCTTC.

This clonotype was recorded many times. V and J are TRBV24-1 and TRBJ2-5, with 8 positions matching TRBD1. Trimming at V came to 0 bases and at J to 2 bases, leaving 1 base not matched to a gene. Looked up from germline, CDR1 is KGHDR and CDR2 is SFDVKD. This CDR3 has 15 amino acids. This CDR3 is CATSDLDRGQETQYF. The CDR3 coding sequence is TGTGCCACCAGTGATTTGGACAGGGGTCAAGAGACCCAGTACTTC.

The chain combines TRBV7-2 with TRBJ2-1; tentatively, D is TRBD1 (6 bases). The CDR3 is 17 amino acids. V was cut by 0 bases and J by 8 bases, with 20 bases left in between. Germline CDR1 is SGHTA and CDR2 is FQGNSA. The CDR3 is CASSLAFRTDHGYEQFF. The CDR3 DNA follows: TGTGCCAGCAGCTTAGCCTTTAGGACAGATCATGGTTATGAGCAGTTCTTC.

This clonotype was picked up many times. The chain couples TRBV29-1 to TRBJ2-7; tentative D call: TRBD2 (5 bases). The CDR3 is 11 residues long. Germline V CDR1 and CDR2: SQVTM, ANQGSEA. V lost 4 bases to trimming and J lost 4 bases, with 8 bases between them. CDR3 DNA: TGCAGCGTTGGACGGGAATACGAGCAGTACTTC. Translated, it gives CSVGREYEQYF.

Ten or more counts support this clonotype. This chain uses TRBV9 with TRBJ2-7, with TRBD1 matching over 7 bases. CDR1 and CDR2 from the germline V gene are SGDLS and YYNGEE. This CDR3 comprises 15 residues. V shed 0 bases and J 2 bases; nucleotides not matched to a gene: 5. The CDR3 DNA sequence: TGTGCCAGCAGCGTAGAATGGCAGGGGGCCTACGAGCAGTACTTC. As protein: CASSVEWQGAYEQYF.

This clonotype has a handful of counts. The chain uses TRBV20-1 and TRBJ2-3; 9 bases are a match to TRBD2. The germline V gene encodes CDR1 DFQATT and CDR2 SNEGSKA (reference sequence). Germline trimming cut 2 bases from V and 2 bases from J; bases unmatched to any gene: 5. This CDR3 is 15 amino acids long. CDR3 sequence (DNA): TGCAGTGCTAGACAGCGGGAGGACCTCACAGATACGCAGTATTTT. Translating gives CSARQREDLTDTQYF.

V is TRBV21-1 and J is TRBJ2-3; the table's D call TRBD2 went unverified against the DNA. TRBV21-1 is a recognized pseudogene. The CDR3 has 17 residues. The CDR3 DNA reads as TGTGCCAGCAGCAAGGAAGACTCTAGCGTTAGCACAGATACGCAGTATTTT. Translated, it gives CASSKEDSSVSTDTQYF.

J is TRBJ2-7 and V is TRBV5-6, with D perhaps being TRBD1 or TRBD2 (5 bases each). The CDR3 loop spans 13 amino acids. Germline CDR1 is SGHDT and CDR2 is YYEEEE. The V end was cut by 4 bases, the J end by 3 bases, with 11 bases between. CDR3 in DNA: TGTGCCAGCAGCCCGGGGCTCCACTACGAGCAGTACGTC. Its translation is CASSPGLHYEQYV.

Only a few counts were recorded for this clonotype. The V gene is TRBV12-3 or TRBV12-4, the J gene TRBJ1-2, with a weak D call TRBD1 (5 bases). CDR3 length: 13 residues. With 3 bases removed from V and 7 bases from J, the gap between germline ends came to 12 bases. The CDR3 loop is CASSFGGLSGYTF. The CDR3 nucleotides read TGTGCCAGCAGTTTTGGGGGTTTGAGTGGCTACACCTTC.

This clonotype was detected many times. V usage is TRBV27 and J usage is TRBJ2-1; 12 nucleotides align to TRBD1. V shed 8 bases, J shed 7 bases, and the junction held 9 bases outside the gene matches. The V gene's germline CDR1 is MNHEY and CDR2 SMNVEV (reference sequence). This CDR3 spans 15 amino acids. This chain's CDR3 is CASSTGTGGTNEQFF. DNA of the CDR3: TGTGCCAGCTCTACGGGGACAGGGGGCACGAATGAGCAGTTCTTC.

This clonotype has at least ten counts. The gene calls are TRBV12-3 or TRBV12-4 and TRBJ2-3, with D perhaps TRBD1 or TRBD2 (6 bases each). Trimming took 6 bases from V and 6 from J, leaving 10 bases between them. CDR3 length: 12 amino acids. CDR3 amino acids: CASRGGGDTQYF. DNA of the CDR3: TGTGCCAGCAGGGGGGGCGGCGATACGCAGTATTTT.

This clonotype was counted only a few times. The rearrangement joins TRBV5-1 to TRBJ2-5; D tentatively fits TRBD1 or TRBD2 (6 bases each). Germline CDR1 reads SGHRS; CDR2 reads YFSETQ. Between the trimmed V and J ends, which lost 4 bases and 5 bases, there was a span of 18 bases. The CDR3 runs to 15 residues. CDR3 region: CASSPQGGIWETQYF. CDR3 nucleotides: TGCGCCAGCAGCCCCCAAGGGGGGATATGGGAGACCCAGTACTTC.

The rearrangement joins TRBV29-1 to TRBJ1-3; 7 bases align to TRBD1. The CDR3 runs 16 residues. The ends lost 0 bases at V and 4 bases at J; junction bases unmatched: 9. Germline CDR1 SQVTM, CDR2 ANQGSEA. CDR3 coding DNA: TGCAGCGTTGAAGATCAGGGGACAGTAAACGGAAACACCATATATTTT. It yields the protein CSVEDQGTVNGNTIYF.